This is a list of T cell receptor beta chains from one sample in a study of stem cell transplantation in POMP-related autoinflammatory disease. Clones were sequenced by immunoSEQ multiplex PCR, and TCRdb holds only the in-frame ones, with some missing. Here the sample spans approximately 1,500 clones, roughly 81% being singletons. Source material: Tregs from PBMCs. These receptors were obtained from a human donor in good health. CDR3s include the opening cysteine and the closing phenylalanine or tryptophan. The order of the fields is V gene, clone size, D gene, J gene, CDR3 protein, CDR3 DNA. The D gene is left open where the match is weak. Rows give clone size only sometimes, using once, few, many, or a class for an expanded clone.

v_gene: TRBV19; abundance: once; d_gene: NA; j_gene: TRBJ2-5; CDR3aa: CASSPWGQQETQYF; CDR3nt: TGTGCCAGTAGTCCCTGGGGACAACAAGAGACCCAGTACTTC
v_gene: TRBV27; abundance: NA; d_gene: TRBD1; j_gene: TRBJ2-7; CDR3aa: CASSRRTGTEYEQYF; CDR3nt: TGTGCCAGCAGTCGGAGGACCGGGACAGAGTACGAGCAGTACTTC
v_gene: TRBV13; abundance: NA; d_gene: NA; j_gene: TRBJ2-5; CDR3aa: CASSFGREETQYF; CDR3nt: TGTGCCAGCAGCTTTGGCAGAGAAGAGACCCAGTACTTC
v_gene: TRBV6-1; abundance: NA; d_gene: TRBD2; j_gene: TRBJ2-1; CDR3aa: CASGALAGGNNEQFF; CDR3nt: TGTGCCAGCGGAGCCTTAGCGGGGGGAAACAATGAGCAGTTCTTC
v_gene: TRBV7-2; abundance: once; d_gene: TRBD1; j_gene: TRBJ1-3; CDR3aa: CASSPTGFGNTIYF; CDR3nt: TGTGCCAGCAGCCCGACAGGGTTTGGAAACACCATATATTTT
v_gene: TRBV2; abundance: NA; d_gene: NA; j_gene: TRBJ2-7; CDR3aa: CASSERGRTYEQYF; CDR3nt: TGTGCCAGCAGTGAAAGGGGCAGAACCTACGAGCAGTACTTC
v_gene: TRBV4-2; abundance: NA; d_gene: NA; j_gene: TRBJ2-5; CDR3aa: CASSQHRERETQYF; CDR3nt: TGTGCCAGCAGCCAACATCGGGAGAGAGAGACCCAGTACTTC
v_gene: TRBV6-1; abundance: NA; d_gene: TRBD2; j_gene: TRBJ2-5; CDR3aa: CASSELGLAAQETQYF; CDR3nt: TGTGCCAGCAGTGAACTAGGCCTAGCGGCACAAGAGACCCAGTACTTC
v_gene: TRBV30; abundance: NA; d_gene: NA; j_gene: TRBJ2-6; CDR3aa: CAWSLPAGANVLTF; CDR3nt: TGTGCCTGGAGCCTCCCAGCTGGGGCCAACGTCCTGACTTTC
v_gene: TRBV18; abundance: NA; d_gene: NA; j_gene: TRBJ2-5; CDR3aa: CASSSYQETQYF; CDR3nt: TGTGCCAGCTCATCGTACCAAGAGACCCAGTACTTC
v_gene: TRBV30; abundance: NA; d_gene: NA; j_gene: TRBJ1-6; CDR3aa: CACRPATGGNSPLHF; CDR3nt: TGTGCCTGTCGTCCCGCGACCGGAGGGAATTCACCCCTCCACTTT
v_gene: TRBV4-1; abundance: NA; d_gene: NA; j_gene: TRBJ1-1; CDR3aa: CASSQVAGNTEAFF; CDR3nt: TGCGCCAGCAGCCAAGTTGCAGGGAACACTGAAGCTTTCTTT
v_gene: TRBV2; abundance: NA; d_gene: NA; j_gene: TRBJ2-7; CDR3aa: CASSVSPYEQYF; CDR3nt: TGTGCCAGCAGTGTAAGTCCTTACGAGCAGTACTTC
v_gene: TRBV5-4; abundance: NA; d_gene: TRBD2; j_gene: TRBJ2-3; CDR3aa: CASSLGPSGRTDTQYF; CDR3nt: TGTGCCAGCAGCTTAGGGCCAAGCGGGAGGACAGATACGCAGTATTTT
v_gene: TRBV7-8; abundance: NA; d_gene: NA; j_gene: TRBJ2-7; CDR3aa: CASSLVAGLLYEQYF; CDR3nt: TGTGCCAGCAGCTTAGTCGCCGGGCTCTTGTACGAGCAGTACTTC
v_gene: TRBV6-1; abundance: NA; d_gene: TRBD1; j_gene: TRBJ2-1; CDR3aa: CASTTGDRGNEQFF; CDR3nt: TGTGCCAGCACAACCGGGGACAGGGGGAATGAGCAGTTCTTC
v_gene: TRBV7-2; abundance: once; d_gene: TRBD1; j_gene: TRBJ1-5; CDR3aa: CASSLGQERGRQPQHF; CDR3nt: TGTGCCAGCAGCTTGGGACAGGAGAGGGGTCGGCAGCCCCAGCATTTT
v_gene: TRBV10-1; abundance: few; d_gene: NA; j_gene: TRBJ1-6; CDR3aa: CASTAGLRNSPLHF; CDR3nt: TGCGCCAGCACCGCGGGGTTGAGGAATTCACCCCTCCACTTT